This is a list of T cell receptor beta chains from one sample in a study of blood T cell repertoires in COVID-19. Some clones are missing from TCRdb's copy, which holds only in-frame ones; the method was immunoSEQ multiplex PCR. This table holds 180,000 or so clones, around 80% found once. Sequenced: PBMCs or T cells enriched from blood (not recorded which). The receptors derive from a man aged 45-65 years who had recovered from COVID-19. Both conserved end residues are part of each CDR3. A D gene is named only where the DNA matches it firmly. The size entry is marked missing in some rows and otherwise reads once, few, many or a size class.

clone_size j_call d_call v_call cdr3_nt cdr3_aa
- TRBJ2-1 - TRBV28 TGTGCCAGCAGTTTATGGGGTTCAGGCAGACGAAATGAGCAGTTCTTC CASSLWGSGRRNEQFF
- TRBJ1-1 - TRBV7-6 TGTGCCAGCAGCACCCAGGGATCCTCAGGTATGGTCACTGAAGCTTTCTTT CASSTQGSSGMVTEAFF
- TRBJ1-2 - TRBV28 TGTGCCAGCAGTCAGCCGGGCTATGGCTACACCTTC CASSQPGYGYTF
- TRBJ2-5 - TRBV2 TGTGCCAGCGAGGCGCGATTTGGGTCGGAGACCCAGTACTTC CASEARFGSETQYF
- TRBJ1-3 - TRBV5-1 TGCGCCAGCAGCCCCGAGTTGAGGGTCGGAAACACCATATATTTT CASSPELRVGNTIYF
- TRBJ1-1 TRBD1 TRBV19 TGTGCCAGTAGTCCTCCGGGGACAGGGTTCGGGAACACTGAAGCTTTCTTT CASSPPGTGFGNTEAFF
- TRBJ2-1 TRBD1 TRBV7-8 TGTGCCAGCAGCCCCCGAGACAGGGTGAGTTACAATGAGCAGTTCTTC CASSPRDRVSYNEQFF
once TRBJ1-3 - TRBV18 TGTGCCAGCTCACCCCAACAGGGAAGTACGGGAAACACCATATATTTT CASSPQQGSTGNTIYF
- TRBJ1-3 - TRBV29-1 TGCAGCGTTGGGGGCGGCAGCTCTGGAAACACCATATATTTT CSVGGGSSGNTIYF
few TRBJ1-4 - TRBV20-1 TGCAGTGCTGGTCGGGAAAAACTGTTTTTT CSAGREKLFF
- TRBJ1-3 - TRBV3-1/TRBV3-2 TGTGCCAGCAGCCCCACAGCCGGATACTCTGGAGGCACCATATATTTT CASSPTAGYSGGTIYF
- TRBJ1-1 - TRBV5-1 TGCGCCAGCAGCTTTTCGGGGGGAACTGAAGCTTTCTTT CASSFSGGTEAFF
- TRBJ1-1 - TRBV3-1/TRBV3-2 TGTGCCAGCAGCCACAGGCACCAGGGGACTGAAGCTTTCTTT CASSHRHQGTEAFF
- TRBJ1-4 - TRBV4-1 TGCGCCAGCAGCCAAGATCTGAACAGGGACGAAAAACTGTTTTTT CASSQDLNRDEKLFF
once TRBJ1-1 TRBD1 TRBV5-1 TGCGCCAGCAGCTTGGGTCAGGGGGCCGAAGCTTTCTTT CASSLGQGAEAFF
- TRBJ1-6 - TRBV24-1 TGTGCCACCAGAGCTTCAGGGTGGTATAGAATCAGTTCACCCCTCCACTTT CATRASGWYRISSPLHF
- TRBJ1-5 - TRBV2 TGTGCCAGCAGTGAGGGGCAGTATAGCAATCAGCCCCAGCATTTT CASSEGQYSNQPQHF
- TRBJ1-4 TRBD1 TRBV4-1 TGCGCCAGCAGCCAGGCCTCCGGCAGGGGGGAAAAACTGTTTTTT CASSQASGRGEKLFF